The clone carrying this T cell receptor (beta chain) occurred a few times. Its antigen is currently unknown. With 5 bases clipped from V and 6 bases from J, the junction kept 7 bases outside the gene matches. Germline lookup yields CDR1 LNHDA and CDR2 SQIVND (reference sequence). The CDR3 has 14 residues. These data belong to a study of T cells in Graves' hyperthyroidism and ophthalmopathy. Findings and caveats of the study: Ophthalmopathy and stable hyperthyroidism were separated by a 13 V-J model. The model made its ophthalmopathy prediction, and onset followed a median around 6.9 months later.

The source material, RNA transcripts, was used to amplify TCR beta CDR3 regions. First-round RT-PCR with HTBI primers amplified the TCR CDR3 region. Via MiXCR, TCRdb re-called the multiplex PCR reads, giving one row per CDR3 protein. The table includes about 350,000 distinct CDR3 sequences, around a sixth detected once. Ophthalmopathy cases scored 3 or more on the Clinical Activity Score and 4 or more on NOSPECS grade, with duration below 3 months. The specimen was blood. The rearrangement links TRBV19 to TRBJ2-7; 10 positions agree with TRBD1. The receptor was derived from a middle-aged woman with Graves' ophthalmopathy. The CDR3 coding sequence is TGTGCCAGTAGTTTGGGACAGGGGCCCTTCGAGCAGTACTTC. This encodes CASSLGQGPFEQYF.